Shown below are 19 T cell receptor beta chains from a single sample sequenced in a study of T-cell memory formation after mild COVID-19. TCRdb called the 5' RACE reads again in MiXCR, with one record for every CDR3 protein. The sample shows fewer than 400,000 distinct CDR3 sequences, 10% to 15% of them seen only once. Sequencing was carried out using PBMCs or a T cell subset sorted from them (not recorded which). The receptors were gathered from a man younger than 30 who had mild COVID-19 (a few samples of this study predate the infection). Cell type and time point are not known.

This clonotype was picked up many times. This chain uses TRBV24-1 with TRBJ1-5; D is ambiguous. The germline V and J ends were trimmed by 1 base and 1 base, with 4 bases remaining between them. CDR1 is KGHDR, CDR2 SFDVKD, per germline. The CDR3 runs 14 residues. The chain's CDR3 is CATSDLWSNQPQHF. The CDR3 nucleotides read TGTGCCACCAGTGATTTATGGAGCAATCAGCCCCAGCATTTT.

The table lists this clonotype with a few counts. The V gene is TRBV12-3 or TRBV12-4, the J gene TRBJ2-1, with D uncertain. V shed 4 bases and J shed 3 bases, with 4 bases lying between them. The CDR3 is 12 amino acids. The CDR3 spells CASSWDYNEQFF. The CDR3 bases are TGTGCCAGCAGTTGGGACTACAATGAGCAGTTCTTC.

This clonotype appeared many times. The CDR3 DNA sequence: TGTGCCAGCAGTTTTGGAGGGGGAAGTGGCTACACCTTC. This codes for CASSFGGGSGYTF. The chain carries TRBV12-3 or TRBV12-4 and TRBJ1-2; a weak D match, TRBD1 (6 bases). V shed 3 bases and J shed 7 bases, with 12 bases lying between them. The CDR3 sequence is 13 residues long.

The chain uses TRBV12-3 or TRBV12-4 and TRBJ1-4; no reliable D call. Trimming pared 1 base from V and 0 bases from J, leaving 3 bases between. There are 14 residues in the CDR3. The CDR3, as DNA: TGTGCCAGCAGTTTAGTCGCAACTAATGAAAAACTGTTTTTT. It translates to CASSLVATNEKLFF.

This clonotype has a handful of counts. The chain joins TRBV5-1 to TRBJ2-3; TRBD1 aligns across 8 bases. CDR3 size: 14 residues. Trimming removed 3 bases from V and 6 bases from J; junction bases left unmatched: 6. Germline V CDR1 and CDR2: SGHRS, YFSETQ. In DNA form, the CDR3 reads TGCGCCAGCAGCTCCGATTCAGGGGGCGATACGCAGTATTTT. Translating it yields CASSSDSGGDTQYF. Combining the CDR3 with reference TRBV5-1 and TRBJ2-3 gives the whole variable domain KAGVTQTPRYLIKTRGQQVTLSCSPISGHRSVSWYQQTPGQGLQFLFEYFSETQRNKGNFPGRFSGRQFSNSRSEMNVSTLELGDSALYLCASSSDSGGDTQYFGPGTRLTVL.

This clonotype was recorded a few times. The chain recombines TRBV15 with TRBJ2-3; D is ambiguous. The V and J ends lost 8 bases and 5 bases respectively, with 8 bases between them. The CDR3 runs 11 residues. Germline V gives CDR1 LNHNV, CDR2 YYDKDF (reference sequence). DNA of the CDR3: TGTGCCACCGGCGACCGAGATACGCAGTATTTT. Translating gives CATGDRDTQYF.

There are a few counts of this clonotype. The chain combines TRBV20-1 with TRBJ1-2; D may be TRBD1 (6 bases). The CDR3 is made up of 14 amino acids. Germline V gene data show CDR1 as DFQATT and CDR2 as SNEGSKA (reference sequence). Trimming pared 3 bases from V and 2 bases from J, leaving 13 bases between. The CDR3 DNA sequence: TGCAGTGCTAGGGGATACAGGGAAAACTATGGCTACACCTTC. Its protein product is CSARGYRENYGYTF.

At least ten counts were recorded for this clonotype. This chain's CDR3 is CASSSLTGLYGYTF. The CDR3 DNA sequence: TGTGCCAGCAGCTCCCTTACAGGGCTTTATGGCTACACCTTC. This sequence joins TRBV7-2 and TRBJ1-2; D may be TRBD1 (6 bases). There are 14 residues in the CDR3. Germline lookup yields CDR1 SGHTA and CDR2 FQGNSA. V lost 4 bases and J lost 5, with 14 bases in between. The variable domain in full, with the rest retrieved from reference TRBV7-2 and TRBJ1-2, is GAGVSQSPSNKVTEKGKDVELRCDPISGHTALYWYRQSLGQGLEFLIYFQGNSAPDKSGLPSDRFSAERTGGSVSTLTIQRTQQEDSAVYLCASSSLTGLYGYTFGSGTRLTVV.

This CDR3 reads CASSQEYSGYEKLFF. The CDR3 DNA reads TGCGCCAGCAGCCAAGAGTATTCGGGTTATGAAAAACTGTTTTTT. The chain links TRBV4-3 to TRBJ1-4; D unresolved. The V end was cut by 0 bases, the J end by 6 bases, with 11 bases between. Germline-derived CDR1 and CDR2 are LGHNA and YSLEER. The CDR3 covers 15 residues.

A few counts support this clonotype. V usage is TRBV7-9 and J usage is TRBJ1-1; 9 bases line up with TRBD1. Germline V gene sequence: CDR1 SEHNR, CDR2 FQNEAQ (reference sequence). The CDR3 runs to 15 residues. The J segment lost 5 bases and the V segment lost 5 bases, leaving 9 bases of the junction unmatched. In DNA, the CDR3 is TGTGCCAGCAGCCCTTCGACAGGGGGAAGGACTGAAGCTTTCTTT. Amino acids: CASSPSTGGRTEAFF.

The rearrangement uses TRBV20-1 and TRBJ1-3; no clear D gene. Germline V lookup: CDR1 DFQATT, CDR2 SNEGSKA (reference sequence). There are 13 residues in the CDR3. The CDR3 region is CGLSAGDGNTIYF. In nucleotides, the CDR3 is TGCGGTCTCTCGGCAGGCGATGGAAACACCATATATTTT.

This clonotype has ten or more counts. The chain's CDR3 is CASSLLPWGYTF. Written as DNA, the CDR3 is TGTGCCAGCAGCTTACTTCCTTGGGGCTACACCTTC. The chain recombines TRBV7-2 with TRBJ1-2; D not certain. V shed 2 bases and J shed 8 bases, with 9 bases lying between them. CDR1 is SGHTA and CDR2 is FQGNSA in the germline V gene. CDR3 length: 12 residues.

For the CDR3, the DNA is TGTGCCAGCAGGGAACTTGGGGGAAGCAATCAGCCCCAGCATTTT. Protein sequence: CASRELGGSNQPQHF. V is TRBV6-1 and J is TRBJ1-5, with D possibly TRBD1 on 5 matching bases. V was shortened by 6 bases and J by 1 base, with 13 bases between the two germline ends. Germline lookup yields CDR1 MNHNS and CDR2 SASEGT. The CDR3 extends over 15 amino acids.

This clonotype has more than one count but fewer than ten. This rearrangement joins TRBV18 to TRBJ2-7, with D possibly matching TRBD1 (5 bases). Germline lookup yields CDR1 KGHSH and CDR2 LQKENI. Trimming removed 3 bases at V and 4 bases at J, with 10 bases between. The CDR3 spans 13 residues. The CDR3 DNA reads as TGTGCCAGCTCACCGGGAAAGGGGTACGAGCAGTACTTC. As protein: CASSPGKGYEQYF.

In its sample, this clonotype was seen a few times. This sequence joins TRBV29-1 and TRBJ2-1; D is unclear. From germline, CDR1 is SQVTM and CDR2 ANQGSEA. V gave up 5 bases and J gave up 12 bases, with 11 bases separating them. The CDR3 extends over 10 amino acids. CDR3 coding DNA: TGCAGCGTTTCAAGGACGGGGCAGTTCTTC. This encodes CSVSRTGQFF.

The J gene is TRBJ1-5, the V gene TRBV5-6; perhaps TRBD1 as D (5 bases). The CDR3 contains 14 residues. CDR1 is SGHDT, CDR2 YYEEEE, per germline. V was cut by 3 bases and J by 4 bases, with 11 bases left in between. The CDR3 DNA reads TGTGCCAGCAGCTACGGGACGTCGAATCAGCCCCAGCATTTT. Protein sequence: CASSYGTSNQPQHF.

In this sample, this clonotype turned up a few times. This chain uses TRBV4-1 with TRBJ1-2, with D uncertain. The V gene's germline CDR1 is MGHRA and CDR2 YSYEKL. The V gene lost 0 bases and the J gene lost 4 bases, with 12 bases spanning the gap. This CDR3 spans 15 amino acids. This CDR3 is CASSQDREVGYGYTF. As DNA, the CDR3 is TGCGCCAGCAGCCAAGACCGAGAAGTCGGCTATGGCTACACCTTC.

This clonotype was seen only a few times. The chain recombines TRBV29-1 with TRBJ1-1, with 12 bases lining up with TRBD1. Germline V gives CDR1 SQVTM, CDR2 ANQGSEA. V shed 7 bases, J shed 4 bases, and the junction held 10 bases outside the gene matches. The CDR3 is 15 residues long. CDR3 nucleotide sequence: TGCAGCGCCGCACCGGGACAGGGGGCCGGCACTGAAGCTTTCTTT. This gives the protein CSAAPGQGAGTEAFF.

The chain uses TRBV18 and TRBJ2-5; 7 bases are a match to TRBD2. This CDR3 contains 15 residues. Germline V gene lookup returns CDR1 KGHSH and CDR2 LQKENI. The J segment lost 5 bases and the V segment lost 3 bases, leaving 9 bases of the junction unmatched. CDR3 sequence (DNA): TGTGCCAGCTCACCCCCGGCTAGCGGATCGGAGACCCAGTACTTC. Translated: CASSPPASGSETQYF.